The rows below give T cell receptor beta chains drawn from one sample of a study of blood T cell repertoires in COVID-19. This table comes from immunoSEQ multiplex PCR, and its TCRdb copy is limited to in-frame clones, with some not included. The sample has 100,000 to 150,000 clones, 80% seen once. The sample comprised peripheral blood. Every receptor here comes from a human donor in a cohort sampled during active COVID-19. CDR3s leave out the opening cysteine and the closing phenylalanine or tryptophan. Rows give clone size only sometimes, using once, few, many, or a class for an expanded clone.

cdr3_length clone_size j_call v_call cdr3_aa
14 NA TRBJ1-6 TRBV4-2 ASSQEVTGFGSPLH
15 NA TRBJ1-1 TRBV27 ASIPHPGRDPNTEAF
12 NA TRBJ2-7 TRBV7-9 ASSLWDRESEQY
11 NA TRBJ1-1 TRBV4-3 ASSQDHYAEAF
13 NA TRBJ2-5 TRBV30 AWSVPQQYQETQY
11 NA TRBJ1-1 TRBV9 ASGLGQNTEAF
18 few TRBJ1-1 TRBV19 ASSSAGGQDRGLAVVEAF
11 NA TRBJ1-2 TRBV29-1 SVGDRIDYGYT
13 once TRBJ2-3 TRBV2 ASSESSGSTDTQY
13 NA TRBJ1-4 TRBV18 ASSTGTGYNEKLF
9 NA TRBJ2-2 TRBV20-1 SARNTGELF
12 many TRBJ2-7 TRBV9 ASSVGGRKHEQY
16 NA TRBJ2-3 TRBV7-9 ASSLGGWDRGRADTQY
13 NA TRBJ2-1 TRBV28 ASSRPGLEYNEQF
10 many TRBJ2-7 TRBV19 ASSFSRGEQY
14 NA TRBJ2-3 TRBV5-1 ASSFERGASTDTQY
11 NA TRBJ2-7 TRBV27 ASSSGQGYEQY
14 few TRBJ1-2 TRBV28 ASSQLGRLVNYGYT
14 NA TRBJ2-7 TRBV7-2 ASSLGFSSGNYEQY
13 NA TRBJ2-3 TRBV5-6 ASSPGQGKEDTQY
12 NA TRBJ1-1 TRBV5-6 ASSLAAGADEAF
15 NA TRBJ1-2 TRBV5-4 ASSLAGKGVGQDGYT
13 NA TRBJ1-1 TRBV6-5 ASRGKARINTEAF
16 NA TRBJ2-5 TRBV5-1 ASSLDVRGSDLEETQY
12 NA TRBJ1-1 TRBV7-9 ASSPGQRTTEAF
14 NA TRBJ2-5 TRBV7-2 ASSPQWIGGKETQY
16 NA TRBJ1-2 TRBV4-2 ASSHPDGGWEGNYGYT
17 NA TRBJ2-3 TRBV28 ASSLSMGTSGDLTDTQY
13 NA TRBJ1-2 TRBV13 ASSPRTGSLGGYT
12 NA TRBJ1-1 TRBV3-1/TRBV3-2 ASSQEQGNTEAF
11 NA TRBJ1-1 TRBV30 ACLDRVNTEAF
13 few TRBJ1-1 TRBV19 ASSISGGAVTEAF
13 NA TRBJ1-4 TRBV28 ASSSAGGGNEKLF
13 once TRBJ2-5 TRBV7-2 ASSPVRGRWETQY
11 few TRBJ2-2 TRBV5-1 ASTPRNTGELF
9 NA TRBJ2-5 TRBV12-5 ASGTEETQY
12 NA TRBJ1-1 TRBV3-1/TRBV3-2 ASSPQDSSTEAF
11 NA TRBJ1-6 TRBV7-2 ASSLKFGSPLH
13 NA TRBJ2-2 TRBV24-1 ATSLGGANTGELF
9 NA TRBJ1-6 TRBV5-3 ARSRGARLH
14 NA TRBJ2-2 TRBV5-1 ASSKRSGVNTGELF
13 NA TRBJ2-3 TRBV7-2 ATDRGNFGTDTQY
11 NA TRBJ1-1 TRBV7-2 ASSFQGQTEAF